Here is one T cell receptor (beta chain) with its context. Its antigen is not identified. Between the trimmed V and J ends, which lost 2 bases and 1 base, there was a span of 9 bases. This CDR3 is 14 amino acids long. Germline V gene data show CDR1 as SEHNR and CDR2 as FQNEAQ (reference sequence). PCR was performed using 60 Vbeta and 13 Jbeta primers. Sequenced by immunoSEQ multiplex PCR; TCRdb stores in-frame clones only, minus some. Of about 94,000 clones listed, approximately 72% are singletons. This specimen belongs to a study of cytomegalovirus exposure and HLA in healthy donors. Whole-study findings and limits: It was shown in a later analysis that HLA-associated TCR beta chains were more clonally expanded than other, equally common chains.

The rearrangement uses TRBV7-9 and TRBJ2-7, with a possible D match to TRBD1 (6 bases). This receptor was obtained from a middle-aged man in good health and CMV-seropositive. The sample consisted of PBMCs. CDR3 protein: CASSLMDSSYEQYF. The CDR3 DNA sequence: TGTGCCAGCAGCTTAATGGACAGTTCCTACGAGCAGTACTTC. Together with reference TRBV7-9 and TRBJ2-7, the CDR3 gives the full variable domain: DTGVSQNPRHKITKRGQNVTFRCDPISEHNRLYWYRQTLGQGPEFLTYFQNEAQLEKSRLLSDRFSAERPKGSFSTLEIQRTEQGDSAMYLCASSLMDSSYEQYFGPGTRLTVT.